The 9 T cell receptor beta chains below were found in one sample sequenced in a study of blood T cell repertoires in COVID-19. Some clones are missing from TCRdb's copy, which holds only in-frame ones; the method was immunoSEQ multiplex PCR. The profile shows hundreds of thousands of clones, more than 70% of them singletons. The sequenced sample was peripheral blood. These receptors all come from a woman older than 75 with COVID-19, enrolled during active disease.

The V and J genes are TRBV7-8 and TRBJ1-1, with D perhaps matching TRBD1 (6 bases). The V end lost 5 bases, the J end lost 0 bases, and 13 bases lay between the germline ends. The CDR3 has 15 residues. From germline, CDR1 is SGHVS and CDR2 FQNEAQ. The CDR3 DNA is TGTGCCAGCAGCACCACAGGGTCCTTGAACACTGAAGCTTTCTTT. Translation gives CASSTTGSLNTEAFF.

This chain joins TRBV7-2 and TRBJ2-1; 13 bases match TRBD2. With 4 bases clipped from V and 9 bases from J, the junction kept 9 bases outside the gene matches. This CDR3 has 16 amino acids. Looked up from germline, CDR1 is SGHTA and CDR2 is FQGNSA. CDR3 sequence: CASSSLGTSGVPEQFF. The CDR3 region has the DNA TGTGCCAGCAGCTCCCTCGGGACTAGCGGGGTCCCTGAGCAGTTCTTC. The full variable domain, with the rest looked up from reference TRBV7-2 and TRBJ2-1, is GAGVSQSPSNKVTEKGKDVELRCDPISGHTALYWYRQSLGQGLEFLIYFQGNSAPDKSGLPSDRFSAERTGGSVSTLTIQRTQQEDSAVYLCASSSLGTSGVPEQFFGPGTRLTVL.

The chain has TRBV11-3 and TRBJ1-2; tentative D call: TRBD1 (6 bases). This CDR3 spans 16 amino acids. Deletions cut 0 bases from V and 1 base from J, with 12 bases between. The V gene's germline CDR1 is SGHNT and CDR2 YENEEA. The CDR3 nucleotides read TGTGCCAGCAGCTTAGATAGGGGGGGGCTTAACTATGGCTACACCTTC. Amino acids: CASSLDRGGLNYGYTF.

The chain is built from TRBV28 and TRBJ1-6; 10 positions match TRBD1. From germline, CDR1 is MDHEN and CDR2 SYDVKM. Losses at the gene ends were 6 bases for V and 14 bases for J; bases not matched to a gene: 10. The CDR3 contains 14 residues. In DNA, the CDR3 is TGTGCCAGCAGCCTAGGGACAGGGGTGAAATCCCTCCACTTT. It codes for CASSLGTGVKSLHF.

The genes are TRBV7-9 and TRBJ1-1, with no clear D. Germline V gene data show CDR1 as SEHNR and CDR2 as FQNEAQ (reference sequence). CDR3 length: 13 amino acids. Between the trimmed V and J ends, which lost 2 bases and 1 base, there was a span of 5 bases. The CDR3 DNA reads as TGTGCCAGCAGCTTATTGGCGAACACTGAAGCTTTCTTT. Translating gives CASSLLANTEAFF.

V is TRBV2 and J is TRBJ2-3; 15 bases agree with TRBD2. The CDR3 runs 18 residues. In germline, CDR1 is SNHLY, CDR2 FYNNEI. V lost 6 bases to trimming and J lost 0 bases; unmatched junction nucleotides: 7. This CDR3 reads CASRAGLAGGASTDTQYF. The DNA of the CDR3 is TGTGCCAGCAGGGCGGGACTAGCGGGGGGTGCTAGCACAGATACGCAGTATTTT.

This chain uses TRBV28 with TRBJ1-5; 8 bases are a match to TRBD1. Germline CDR1 is MDHEN and CDR2 is SYDVKM. CDR3 length: 16 amino acids. The V gene end was trimmed by 6 bases and the J gene end by 12 bases; junction bases not matched to a gene: 19. CDR3 amino acids: CASSPTSVGRGLIQHF. CDR3 bases: TGTGCCAGCAGCCCGACCTCGGTCGGCAGGGGGCTAATCCAGCATTTT. The full variable domain, in which reference TRBV28 and TRBJ1-5 provide the parts outside the CDR3, is DVKVTQSSRYLVKRTGEKVFLECVQDMDHENMFWYRQDPGLGLRLIYFSYDVKMKEKGDIPEGYSVSREKKERFSLILESASTNQTSMYLCASSPTSVGRGLIQHFGDGTRLSIL.

The sample holds a few counts of this clone. V is TRBV28 and J is TRBJ1-4; D ambiguous. The V gene lost 3 bases and the J gene lost 0 bases, with 8 bases spanning the gap. Germline V gene data show CDR1 as MDHEN and CDR2 as SYDVKM. This CDR3 has 15 amino acids. In DNA form, the CDR3 reads TGTGCCAGCAGTTTGTCCGGGTCAACTAATGAAAAACTGTTTTTT. Its protein product is CASSLSGSTNEKLFF.

This chain uses TRBV23-1 with TRBJ2-3, with a weak D call TRBD1 (6 bases). TRBV23-1 is marked as an open reading frame, function uncertain. The CDR3 has 19 amino acids. V lost 1 base and J 1 base, leaving 21 bases between the germline ends. The CDR3 is CASSQFLTSQGTGTDTQYF. In nucleotides, the CDR3 is TGCGCCAGCAGTCAATTTCTGACGTCACAGGGCACTGGCACAGATACGCAGTATTTT.